This T cell receptor beta chain emerged from a study of T cells in Graves' hyperthyroidism and ophthalmopathy. The table lists this clonotype with many counts. The CDR3 consists of 17 residues. The J segment lost 5 bases and the V segment lost 5 bases, leaving 14 bases of the junction unmatched. Patients showing uncontrolled infection, other autoimmune disease, pregnancy or lactation were ineligible. The authors obtained PBMCs from roughly 10 ml of fresh peripheral blood. RNA transcripts yielded amplified TCR beta CDR3 regions. An initial round of RT-PCR targeting the TCR CDR3 relied on the HTBI primer set. In TCRdb, the multiplex PCR reads were re-called with MiXCR into one record per CDR3 protein. The sample lists about 610,000 distinct CDR3 sequences, roughly 14% occurring once.

Sample: blood. This chain joins TRBV12-3 or TRBV12-4 and TRBJ2-7; TRBD2 matches at 11 bases. The clonotype originates from a woman in her 40s with Graves' ophthalmopathy. CDR3 amino acids: CASSTGQRLAGMNEQYF. The CDR3 DNA is TGTGCCAGCAGTACAGGACAGAGACTAGCGGGAATGAACGAGCAGTACTTC.